The clone carrying this T cell receptor (beta chain) was counted only a few times. One entry per CDR3 protein, called by TCRdb with MiXCR from the RT-PCR reads. The table lists 500,000 to 600,000 distinct CDR3 sequences, approximately 11% of them singletons. The V gene lost 0 bases and the J gene lost 1 base, with 10 bases spanning the gap. CDR1 and CDR2 from the germline V gene are DFQATT and SNEGSKA (reference sequence). The CDR3 totals 14 residues. This sample is part of a study of response to subunit inactivated influenza vaccine. The data also belong to a second study, concerning T cells expressing NK-cell markers. That work adds: The authors made TCR beta cDNA libraries by 5'RACE template switching. This switching added a universal primer site and UMIs. Among a few donors, these clonotypes also ranked first in the CD3+CD56-NKG2C+ fraction.

V is TRBV20-1 and J is TRBJ2-7; possibly TRBD1 for D (5 bases). The material sequenced was PBMCs from blood, taken on the day of vaccination. The clonotype comes from a man in his fifties who received an inactivated influenza vaccine. CDR3: CSARDYRRSYEQYF. The CDR3 DNA reads TGCAGTGCTAGAGACTACAGGAGATCCTACGAGCAGTACTTC.